This note documents a single T cell receptor beta chain sequence. Its target is unknown. The record originates from a study of cytomegalovirus exposure and HLA in healthy donors. Findings of the study overall: The study recorded some 160 TCR beta chains that were cytomegalovirus-associated. Other equally common chains were less clonally expanded than HLA-associated TCR beta chains, a later analysis showed. For TCR beta chains, V- and J-gene trimming was later linked to a missense DCLRE1C variant. Being indistinguishable, some V segments were excluded, TRBV6-2 and TRBV6-3 among them.

The PCR contained 60 Vbeta and 13 Jbeta primers. TCRdb's copy holds only in-frame clones and misses some; the assay was immunoSEQ multiplex PCR. The sample holds about 160,000 clones; under 80% are singletons and the top ten take around 4%. This CDR3 contains 14 residues. Trimming shortened V by 3 bases and J by 3 bases, and 12 bases separated the two germline ends. In germline, CDR1 is GTSNPN, CDR2 SVGIG (reference sequence). J is TRBJ1-5 and V is TRBV30; tentatively, D is TRBD1 (6 bases). This clonotype was obtained from a middle-aged man in good health and CMV-seronegative. Sequencing was done on a sample of PBMCs. CDR3 amino acids: CAWSATGINQPQHF. Here the CDR3 DNA reads TGTGCCTGGAGCGCTACAGGGATCAATCAGCCCCAGCATTTT.